This T cell receptor beta chain is from a study of control samples from healthy donors and cancer patients. Repertoires were generated with immunoSEQ multiplex PCR, while TCRdb's copy carries only in-frame clones and drops some. The sample shows 130,000 or so clones, roughly 88% of them seen only once. Sequenced: blood. The clonotype was recovered from a man aged 45-65 years in good health.

The CDR3 region has the DNA TGTGCCAGCAGTGTGTCTTTAGCGGGGGGCGACACCGGGGAGCTGTTTTTT. Its protein product is CASSVSLAGGDTGELFF. J is TRBJ2-2 and V is TRBV2; 10 positions agree with TRBD2. CDR1 and CDR2 (germline): SNHLY, FYNNEI. CDR3 length: 17 amino acids. Trimming removed 4 bases from V and 3 bases from J; junction bases left unmatched: 8.